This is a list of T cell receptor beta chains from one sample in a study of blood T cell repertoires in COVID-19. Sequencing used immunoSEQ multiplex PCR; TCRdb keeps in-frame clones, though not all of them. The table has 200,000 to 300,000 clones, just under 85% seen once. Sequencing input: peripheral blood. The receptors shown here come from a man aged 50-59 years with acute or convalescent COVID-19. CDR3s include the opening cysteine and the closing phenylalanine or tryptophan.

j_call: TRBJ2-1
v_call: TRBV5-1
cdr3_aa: CASSLRTGTSGRALYNEQFF

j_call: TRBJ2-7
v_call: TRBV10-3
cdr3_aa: CAISEDTRPYEQYF

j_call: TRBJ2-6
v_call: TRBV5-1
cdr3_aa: CASSLAPREGRKSSGANVLTF

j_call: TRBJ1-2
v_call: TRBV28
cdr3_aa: CASRMGGINYGYTF

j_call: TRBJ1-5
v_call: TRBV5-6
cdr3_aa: CASSLRSGYGQPQHF

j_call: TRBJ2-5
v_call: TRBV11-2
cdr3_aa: CASSLGGQQETQYF

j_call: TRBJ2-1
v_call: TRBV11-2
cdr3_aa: CASSLVVAHNEQFF

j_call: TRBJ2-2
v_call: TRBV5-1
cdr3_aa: CASSYLDRTGELFF

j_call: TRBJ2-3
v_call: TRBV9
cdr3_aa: CASSVGSGGDTQYF

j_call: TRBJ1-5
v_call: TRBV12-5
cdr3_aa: CASGLARGGNQPQHF

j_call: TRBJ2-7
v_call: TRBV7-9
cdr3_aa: CASSLEGRSSYEQYF

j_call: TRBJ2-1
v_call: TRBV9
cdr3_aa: CASSVEASGASEQFF

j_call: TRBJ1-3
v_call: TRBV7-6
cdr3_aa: CASSLLDWDSYSGNTIYF

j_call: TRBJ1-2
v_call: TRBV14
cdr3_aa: CASSQVGQGYGYTF

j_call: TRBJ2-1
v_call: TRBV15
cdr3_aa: CATSRERLAADDWQFF

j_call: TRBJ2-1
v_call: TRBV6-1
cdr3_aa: CASSETQGLAGGITYNEQFF

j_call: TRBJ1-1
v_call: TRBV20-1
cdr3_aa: CSASPGIGYTEAFF

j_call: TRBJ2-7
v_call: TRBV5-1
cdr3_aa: CASSLGGSGVSYEQYF

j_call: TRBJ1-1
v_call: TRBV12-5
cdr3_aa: CASGLERQGRDTEAFF

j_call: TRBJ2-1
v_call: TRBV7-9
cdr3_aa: CASSWTSGRSGEQFF

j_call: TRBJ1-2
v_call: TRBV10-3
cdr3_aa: CAIRGGIYGYTF

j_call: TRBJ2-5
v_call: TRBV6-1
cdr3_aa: CASSEDLTVWETQYF

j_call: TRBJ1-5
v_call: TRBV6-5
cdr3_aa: CASRPTEYSNQPQHF

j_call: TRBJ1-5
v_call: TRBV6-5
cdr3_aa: CASSPGVEQPQHF

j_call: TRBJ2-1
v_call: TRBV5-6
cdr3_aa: CASSLNLLAGEQFF

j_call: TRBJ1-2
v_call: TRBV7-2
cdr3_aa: CASSPRTGYGLYGYTF

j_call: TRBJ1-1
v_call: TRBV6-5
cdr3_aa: CASRQGPGTEAFF

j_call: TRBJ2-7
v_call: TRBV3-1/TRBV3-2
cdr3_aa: CASSPPSGRSSYEQYF

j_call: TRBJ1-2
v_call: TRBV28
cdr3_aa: CASERANYGYTF

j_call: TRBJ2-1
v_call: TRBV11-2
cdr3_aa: CASSPDFNEQFF

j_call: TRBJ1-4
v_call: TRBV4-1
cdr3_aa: CASSWVGGEKLFF

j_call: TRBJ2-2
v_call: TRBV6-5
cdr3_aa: CLTSLRTGELFF

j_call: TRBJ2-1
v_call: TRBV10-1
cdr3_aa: CASSLRGPQFF

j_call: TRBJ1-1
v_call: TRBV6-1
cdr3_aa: CASSGSSRGWGMNTEAFF

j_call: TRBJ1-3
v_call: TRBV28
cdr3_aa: CASSPYSPGTGNTIYF

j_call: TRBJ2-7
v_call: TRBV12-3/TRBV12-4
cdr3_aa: CASSYGSAYEQYF

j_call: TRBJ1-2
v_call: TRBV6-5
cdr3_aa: CASKRQFYGYTF

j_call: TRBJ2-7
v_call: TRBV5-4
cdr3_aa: CASSLVGTSTEQYF

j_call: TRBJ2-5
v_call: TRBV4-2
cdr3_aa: CASSQDLRQGGRETQYF

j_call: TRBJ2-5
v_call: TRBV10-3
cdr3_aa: CAISTSGGLRETQYF

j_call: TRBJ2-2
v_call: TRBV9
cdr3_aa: CASSSQGGNTGELFF

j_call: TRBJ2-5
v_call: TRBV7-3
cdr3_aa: CASSHGRGQGETQYF

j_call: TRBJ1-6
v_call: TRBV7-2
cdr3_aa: CASSPLARGYRSYNSPLHF

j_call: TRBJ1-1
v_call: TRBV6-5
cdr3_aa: CASRFTGPNTEAFF

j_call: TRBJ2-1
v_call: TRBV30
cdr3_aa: CAWRTASGVNHEQFF

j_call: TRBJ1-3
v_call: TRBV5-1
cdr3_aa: CASSLAPPGIVGNTIYF

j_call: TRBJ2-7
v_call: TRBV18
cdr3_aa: CASSRQGKNEQYF

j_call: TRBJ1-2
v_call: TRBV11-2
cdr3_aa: CASSFRLLLAGEANYGYTF

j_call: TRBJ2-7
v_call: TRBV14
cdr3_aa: CASSPQSYEQYF

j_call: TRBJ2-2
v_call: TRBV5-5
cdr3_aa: CASSLGPGATYTGELFF

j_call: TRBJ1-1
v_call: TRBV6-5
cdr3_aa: CASSYFGMNTEAFF

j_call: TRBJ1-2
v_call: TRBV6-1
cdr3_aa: CASSEGGQGAYGYTF

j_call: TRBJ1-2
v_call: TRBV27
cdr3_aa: CASSLSKDRAPGYTF